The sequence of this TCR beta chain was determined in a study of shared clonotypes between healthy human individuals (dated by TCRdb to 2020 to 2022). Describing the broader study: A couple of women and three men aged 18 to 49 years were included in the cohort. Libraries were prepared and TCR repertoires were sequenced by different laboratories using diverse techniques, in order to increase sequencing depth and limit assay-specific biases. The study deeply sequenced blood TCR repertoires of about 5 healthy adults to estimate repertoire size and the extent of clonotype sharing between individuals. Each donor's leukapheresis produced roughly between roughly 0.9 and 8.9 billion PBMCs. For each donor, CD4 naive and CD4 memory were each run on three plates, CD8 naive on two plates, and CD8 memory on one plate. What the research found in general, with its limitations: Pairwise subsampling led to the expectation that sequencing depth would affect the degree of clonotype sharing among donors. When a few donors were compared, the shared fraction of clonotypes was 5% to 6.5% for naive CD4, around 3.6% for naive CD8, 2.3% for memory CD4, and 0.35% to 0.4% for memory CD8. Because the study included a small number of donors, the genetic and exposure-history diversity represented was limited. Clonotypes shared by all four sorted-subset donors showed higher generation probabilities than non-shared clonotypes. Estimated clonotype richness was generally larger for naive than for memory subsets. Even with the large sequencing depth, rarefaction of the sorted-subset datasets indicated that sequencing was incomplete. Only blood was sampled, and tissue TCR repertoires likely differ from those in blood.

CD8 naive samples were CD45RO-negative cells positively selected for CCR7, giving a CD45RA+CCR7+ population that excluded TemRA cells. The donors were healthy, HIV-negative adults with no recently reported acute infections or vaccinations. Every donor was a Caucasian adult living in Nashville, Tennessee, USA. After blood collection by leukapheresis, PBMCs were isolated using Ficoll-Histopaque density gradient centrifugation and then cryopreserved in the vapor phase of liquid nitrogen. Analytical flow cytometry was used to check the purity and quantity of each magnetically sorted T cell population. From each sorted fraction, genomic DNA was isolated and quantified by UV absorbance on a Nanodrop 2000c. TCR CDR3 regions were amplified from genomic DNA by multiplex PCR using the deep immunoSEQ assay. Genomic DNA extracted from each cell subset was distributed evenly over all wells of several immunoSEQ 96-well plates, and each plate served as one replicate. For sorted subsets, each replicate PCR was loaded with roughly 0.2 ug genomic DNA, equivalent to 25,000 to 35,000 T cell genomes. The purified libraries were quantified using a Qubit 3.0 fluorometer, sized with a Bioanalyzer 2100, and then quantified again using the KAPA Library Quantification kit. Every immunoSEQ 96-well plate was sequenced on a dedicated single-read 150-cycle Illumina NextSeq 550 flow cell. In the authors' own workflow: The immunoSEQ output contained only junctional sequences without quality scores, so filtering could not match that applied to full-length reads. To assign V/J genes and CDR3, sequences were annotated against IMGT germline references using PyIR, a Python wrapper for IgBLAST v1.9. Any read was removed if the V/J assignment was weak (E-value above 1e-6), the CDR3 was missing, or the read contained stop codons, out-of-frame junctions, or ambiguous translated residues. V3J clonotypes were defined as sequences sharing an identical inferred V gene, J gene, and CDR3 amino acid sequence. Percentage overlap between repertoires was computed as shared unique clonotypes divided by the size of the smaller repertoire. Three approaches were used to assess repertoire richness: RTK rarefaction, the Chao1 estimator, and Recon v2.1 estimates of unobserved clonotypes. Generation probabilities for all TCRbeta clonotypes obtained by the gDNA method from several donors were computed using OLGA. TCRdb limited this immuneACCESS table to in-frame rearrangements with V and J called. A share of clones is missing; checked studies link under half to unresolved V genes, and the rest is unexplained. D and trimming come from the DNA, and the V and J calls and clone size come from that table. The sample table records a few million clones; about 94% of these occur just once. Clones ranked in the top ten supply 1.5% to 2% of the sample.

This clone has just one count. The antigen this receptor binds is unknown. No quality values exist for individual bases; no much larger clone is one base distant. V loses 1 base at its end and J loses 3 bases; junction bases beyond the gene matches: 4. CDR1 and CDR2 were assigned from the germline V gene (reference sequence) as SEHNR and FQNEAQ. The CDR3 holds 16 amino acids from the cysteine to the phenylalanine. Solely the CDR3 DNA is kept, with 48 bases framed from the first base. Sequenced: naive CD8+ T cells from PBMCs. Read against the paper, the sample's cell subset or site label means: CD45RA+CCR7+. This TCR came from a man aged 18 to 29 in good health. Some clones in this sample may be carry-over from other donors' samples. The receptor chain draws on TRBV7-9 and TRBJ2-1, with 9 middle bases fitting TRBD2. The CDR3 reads CASSLVTSGYYNEQFF. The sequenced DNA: TGTGCCAGCAGCTTAGTAACTAGCGGGTACTACAATGAGCAGTTCTTC. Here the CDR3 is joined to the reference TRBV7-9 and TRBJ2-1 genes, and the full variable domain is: DTGVSQNPRHKITKRGQNVTFRCDPISEHNRLYWYRQTLGQGPEFLTYFQNEAQLEKSRLLSDRFSAERPKGSFSTLEIQRTEQGDSAMYLCASSLVTSGYYNEQFFGPGTRLTVL.